This T cell receptor (beta chain) was recorded in a study of shared clonotypes between healthy human individuals. TCRdb's copy holds only in-frame clones and misses some; the assay was immunoSEQ multiplex PCR. The data contain fewer than 1.4 million clones, 78% of them singletons. This CDR3 has 13 residues. Germline V lookup: CDR1 SGHAT, CDR2 FQNNGV. Trimming removed 0 bases at V and 4 bases at J, with 5 bases between. The sequence derives from a man aged 18 to 29 in good health. Some clones in this sample may be carry-over from other donors' samples. This chain uses TRBV11-2 with TRBJ2-3, with D uncertain. Material: memory CD4+ T cells from PBMCs. Subset described: CD45RA-negative fraction. The CDR3 region is CASSLDVSDTQYF. Here the CDR3 DNA reads TGTGCCAGCAGCTTAGATGTATCAGATACGCAGTATTTT.